The 9 T cell receptor beta chains given below trace back to one sample, sequenced in a study of identical twins. TCRdb used MiXCR to reprocess the 5' RACE reads, holding one entry per CDR3 protein. This sample has about 920,000 distinct CDR3 sequences, with around 12% found just once. This same sample was also part of a study on yellow fever vaccine responses in identical twins.

Sequencing was done on a sample of PBMCs. The origin of the receptors is a woman younger than 30 in good health.

This clonotype was found many times. The chain recombines TRBV12-3 or TRBV12-4 with TRBJ2-4; 7 bases fit TRBD1. The CDR3 length is 13 residues. Unmatched junction bases numbered 2, after V lost 5 bases and J lost 4 bases. As DNA, the CDR3 is TGTGCCAGCAGTGGGGACAGTAAAAACATTCAGTACTTC. As protein: CASSGDSKNIQYF.

This clonotype was counted at least ten times. The chain is built from TRBV28 and TRBJ2-3; the match to TRBD1 covers 7 bases. Trimming removed 6 bases from V and 4 bases from J; junction bases left unmatched: 7. The CDR3 spans 14 residues. Germline V lookup: CDR1 MDHEN, CDR2 SYDVKM. The CDR3 DNA reads TGTGCCAGCAGAGGGACAGTTCTCGCAGATACGCAGTATTTT. Its protein product is CASRGTVLADTQYF.

This clonotype was seen a few times. The chain employs TRBV5-1 and TRBJ2-3; the D is unclear. The CDR3 loop spans 12 amino acids. Germline-derived CDR1 and CDR2 are SGHRS and YFSETQ. The V end lost 3 bases, the J end lost 6 bases, and 8 bases lay between the germline ends. The CDR3 region is CASSYGLDTQYF. Written as DNA, the CDR3 is TGCGCCAGCAGCTACGGATTGGATACGCAGTATTTT.

The chain employs TRBV7-8 and TRBJ2-1, with D possibly being TRBD1 or TRBD2 (5 bases each). CDR3 size: 15 residues. V was pared by 7 bases and J by 2 bases, with 15 bases between. Germline V gives CDR1 SGHVS, CDR2 FQNEAQ. CDR3 region: CASTPSRVTYNEQFF. CDR3 in DNA: TGTGCCAGCACCCCTAGCAGGGTGACCTACAATGAGCAGTTCTTC.

This clonotype was detected a few times. The chain combines TRBV20-1 with TRBJ2-1; 12 bases line up with TRBD2. Per the germline V gene, CDR1 is DFQATT and CDR2 is SNEGSKA (reference sequence). This CDR3 region has 14 residues. V was pared by 1 base and J by 9 bases, with 4 bases of the junction left unmatched. CDR3 amino acids: CSARGLAGVSEQFF. CDR3 bases: TGCAGTGCTAGAGGACTAGCGGGAGTAAGTGAGCAGTTCTTC.

V is TRBV7-9 and J is TRBJ2-1, with TRBD1 matching over 9 bases. The CDR3 has 14 residues. Germline lookup yields CDR1 SEHNR and CDR2 FQNEAQ (reference sequence). The ends lost 7 bases at V and 2 bases at J; junction bases unmatched: 3. The CDR3 reads CASKGQGAYNEQFF. CDR3 nucleotides: TGTGCCAGCAAGGGACAGGGAGCCTACAATGAGCAGTTCTTC.

This clonotype has only a few counts. The CDR3 sequence is CASSHIANQETQYF. The CDR3, as DNA: TGTGCCAGCAGCCATATAGCAAACCAAGAGACCCAGTACTTC. V is TRBV3-1 and J is TRBJ2-5; D remains unclear. CDR1 and CDR2 from the germline V gene are LGHDT and YNNKEL (reference sequence). The V end was cut by 3 bases, the J end by 0 bases, with 8 bases between. The CDR3 contains 14 residues.

This chain joins TRBV5-5 and TRBJ1-5, with a tentative D call TRBD1 (5 bases). Trimming removed 0 bases from V and 8 bases from J, with 12 bases in between. The CDR3 extends over 14 amino acids. Germline V gene data show CDR1 as SGHKS and CDR2 as YYEKEE (reference sequence). The CDR3 region is CASSLGQGDEPQHF. DNA of the CDR3: TGTGCCAGCAGCTTGGGTCAGGGCGACGAGCCCCAGCATTTT.

This clonotype was counted at least ten times. The genes are TRBV7-8 and TRBJ2-2; 7 positions match TRBD1. The V segment lost 5 bases and the J segment 7 bases; nucleotides outside the gene matches: 7. Looked up from germline, CDR1 is SGHVS and CDR2 is FQNEAQ. The CDR3 covers 14 residues. CDR3 DNA: TGTGCCAGCAGCCGAGGGACAGACCGCGGGGAGCTGTTTTTT. Its protein is CASSRGTDRGELFF.